One sample yielded the 28 T cell receptor beta chains listed below, sequenced in a study of shared clonotypes between healthy human individuals (dated by TCRdb to about 2020). Library preparation employed the immunoSEQ multiplex PCR assay. As stored in TCRdb, this immuneACCESS dataset retains in-frame rearrangements with V and J assigned. A fraction of the clones does not appear; measured against another copy, unresolved V genes explain less than half of the discrepancy, and the remainder lacks a known reason. The table for this sample lists around 700,000 clones; roughly 72% of them were counted only once. Around 1.8% of the sample goes to the ten largest clones. The sequenced material came from memory CD4+ T cells sorted from blood. This specimen's cell subset or site label, per the study, means: CD45RA-negative fraction. The receptors stem from a woman between 25 and 40 years old in good health.

J is TRBJ2-1 and V is TRBV5-1, with D maybe TRBD1 (6 bases). CDR1 and CDR2 from the germline V gene are SGHRS and YFSETQ. CDR3 length equals 14 residues. V dropped 2 bases and J dropped 10 bases, with 16 bases sitting between them. The CDR3 DNA is TGCGCCAGCAGCTTTAACAGGGATATAATGGAGCAGTTCTTC. Residues: CASSFNRDIMEQFF.

The gene calls are TRBV5-1 and TRBJ2-2, with D possibly matching TRBD2 (6 bases). Germline V lookup: CDR1 SGHRS, CDR2 YFSETQ. Trimming cost V 4 bases and J 5 bases, with 12 bases left between them. CDR3 length equals 14 residues. The DNA of the CDR3 is TGCGCCAGCAGCCAAGGGAGGTGGACCGGGGAGCTGTTTTTT. It yields the protein CASSQGRWTGELFF. Filled out from reference TRBV5-1 and TRBJ2-2, the complete variable domain reads KAGVTQTPRYLIKTRGQQVTLSCSPISGHRSVSWYQQTPGQGLQFLFEYFSETQRNKGNFPGRFSGRQFSNSRSEMNVSTLELGDSALYLCASSQGRWTGELFFGEGSRLTVL.

The V and J genes are TRBV10-3 and TRBJ2-7, with 9 bases matching TRBD1. The CDR3 runs 15 residues. Germline CDR1 is ENHRY and CDR2 is SYGVKD. V dropped 4 bases and J dropped 5; count of bases not matched to a gene: 9. The CDR3 region is CAISAPGQGLHEQYF. As DNA, the CDR3 is TGTGCCATCAGTGCCCCGGGACAGGGACTACACGAGCAGTACTTC.

This chain links TRBV19 with TRBJ1-4, with a tentative D call TRBD1 (5 bases). V lost 1 base and J 6 bases, leaving 12 bases between the germline ends. This CDR3 has 15 amino acids. Germline-derived CDR1 and CDR2 are LNHDA and SQIVND (reference sequence). In nucleotides, the CDR3 is TGTGCCAGTAGTATAGCCGGCCAGGGTGATGAAAAACTGTTTTTT. It specifies CASSIAGQGDEKLFF.

The CDR3 DNA reads TGTGCCAGCAGCGAGAGGGGGCGGGAGGGAGATACGCAGTATTTT. Its protein product is CASSERGREGDTQYF. This chain joins TRBV9 and TRBJ2-3, with 9 bases fitting TRBD2. The CDR3 runs to 15 residues. Trimming cost V 3 bases and J 5 bases; bases outside gene matches: 7. Germline V gives CDR1 SGDLS, CDR2 YYNGEE.

CDR3 sequence: CASSSGERQPQHF. Here the CDR3 DNA reads TGTGCCAGCAGTTCAGGGGAGAGGCAGCCCCAGCATTTT. The J gene is TRBJ1-5, the V gene TRBV2; possible D gene TRBD1, 6 bases. Germline V lookup: CDR1 SNHLY, CDR2 FYNNEI. The CDR3 spans 13 residues. The V end was cut by 5 bases, the J end by 7 bases, with 12 bases between.

Comment on this clone: Within the sample, other DNA sequences also encode this same CDR3. The chain links TRBV30 to TRBJ2-2; perhaps D is TRBD1 or TRBD2 (5 bases each). The length of the CDR3 is 13 residues. CDR1 and CDR2 (germline): GTSNPN, SVGIG (reference sequence). The V and J ends lost 0 bases and 8 bases respectively, with 10 bases between them. DNA for the CDR3: TGTGCCTGGAGTGTACTCGGGGCTGGGGAGCTGTTTTTT. Encoded protein: CAWSVLGAGELFF.

The chain links TRBV5-1 to TRBJ2-5; 14 bases are a match to TRBD2. CDR1 SGHRS and CDR2 YFSETQ come from the germline V gene. The CDR3 is 15 residues long. With V trimmed by 3 bases and J by 5 bases, 3 bases remained unmatched. The CDR3 loop is CASSSGLAGVETQYF. CDR3 nucleotide sequence: TGCGCCAGCAGCTCGGGACTAGCGGGAGTGGAGACCCAGTACTTC.

The V and J genes are TRBV28 and TRBJ1-1; 10 nucleotides align to TRBD1. Looked up from germline, CDR1 is MDHEN and CDR2 is SYDVKM. V shed 1 base, J shed 0 bases, and the junction held 5 bases outside the gene matches. The CDR3 is made up of 17 amino acids. The CDR3 region has the DNA TGTGCCAGCAGTTTATCCCTGGGACAGGGGATGAACACTGAAGCTTTCTTT. Translated, it gives CASSLSLGQGMNTEAFF.

The gene calls are TRBV27 and TRBJ2-5; 8 bases map to TRBD2. Trimming took 4 bases from V and 4 from J; bases not matched to a gene: 2. Germline V gene lookup returns CDR1 MNHEY and CDR2 SMNVEV (reference sequence). The CDR3 contains 13 residues. CDR3 in amino acids: CASSSGLGETQYF. CDR3 bases: TGTGCCAGCAGTTCGGGACTAGGAGAGACCCAGTACTTC.

The V and J genes are TRBV9 and TRBJ2-2; 7 bases line up with TRBD2. Germline V gene sequence: CDR1 SGDLS, CDR2 YYNGEE. Trimming at V came to 3 bases and at J to 0 bases, leaving 2 bases not matched to a gene. CDR3 length: 15 residues. The CDR3 DNA reads TGTGCCAGCAGCGGTAGCGGGTCGAACACCGGGGAGCTGTTTTTT. It translates to CASSGSGSNTGELFF.

This clone appeared a single time. V is TRBV5-1 and J is TRBJ1-1; 8 positions match TRBD1. The CDR3 loop spans 17 amino acids. With V trimmed by 1 base and J by 3 bases, 11 bases remained unmatched. Looked up from germline, CDR1 is SGHRS and CDR2 is YFSETQ. The CDR3 loop reads CASSLSAQGATDTEAFF. In DNA, the CDR3 is TGCGCCAGCAGCTTGAGCGCGCAGGGGGCGACGGACACTGAAGCTTTCTTT.

The V gene is TRBV2, the J gene TRBJ2-1; 7 nucleotides match TRBD1. Germline V CDR1 and CDR2: SNHLY, FYNNEI. V gave up 7 bases and J gave up 5 bases; unmatched junction bases: 14. The CDR3 is made up of 16 amino acids. CDR3 in amino acids: CASKANWGTVDNEQFF. The CDR3 DNA follows: TGTGCCAGCAAAGCCAACTGGGGGACAGTGGACAATGAGCAGTTCTTC.

The chain combines TRBV5-4 with TRBJ2-1; D perhaps matches TRBD2 (5 bases). Germline-derived CDR1 and CDR2 are SGHNT and YYREEE (reference sequence). The CDR3 is 13 amino acids. Deletions cut 1 base from V and 7 bases from J, with 9 bases between. The chain's CDR3 is CASSLRLRNEQFF. CDR3 DNA: TGTGCCAGCAGCTTGCGACTAAGGAATGAGCAGTTCTTC.

This clone showed up just once. A far larger clone is one base from this, pointing to a likely read error. The sample holds other DNA sequences that translate to the same CDR3. The CDR3 region has the DNA TGTGCCAGCAGCCAAGGACTAGCGGATTACGAGCAGTACTTC. It encodes CASSQGLADYEQYF. This chain uses TRBV4-2 with TRBJ2-7, with TRBD2 matching 9 bases. The junction had 2 bases not matched to a gene; V was cut back by 1 base and J by 4 bases. The CDR3 covers 14 residues. The germline gives CDR1 LGHNA, CDR2 YNFKEQ.

The CDR3 region has the DNA TGTGCCAGCTCACAAGACGACGTCCAGTACTTC. Amino acid sequence: CASSQDDVQYF. The chain couples TRBV18 to TRBJ2-7; no definite D call. CDR1 is KGHSH and CDR2 is LQKENI in the germline V gene. Trimming stripped 4 bases from V and 10 bases from J, with 11 bases between. This CDR3 has 11 amino acids.

The count of this clone is one. V usage is TRBV7-2 and J usage is TRBJ2-7; D not resolved. V shed 2 bases and J shed 5 bases, with 13 bases lying between them. CDR3 size: 14 residues. CDR1 is SGHTA, CDR2 FQGNSA, per germline. The CDR3, as DNA: TGTGCCAGCAGCTTATCCTTCGGGCAGCACGAGCAGTACTTC. Protein product: CASSLSFGQHEQYF.

The chain links TRBV6-5 to TRBJ2-7; TRBD1 aligns across 8 bases. Per the germline V gene, CDR1 is MNHEY and CDR2 is SVGAGI. The CDR3 totals 15 residues. With V trimmed by 5 bases and J by 3 bases, 9 bases remained unmatched. The CDR3 here is CASSTPPGQDYEQYF. In DNA, the CDR3 is TGTGCCAGCAGTACTCCCCCGGGACAGGACTACGAGCAGTACTTC.

This rearrangement joins TRBV10-2 to TRBJ1-5; D is undetermined. Per germline, CDR1 WSHSY and CDR2 SAAADI. The germline V and J ends were trimmed by 6 bases and 7 bases, with 13 bases remaining between them. The CDR3 totals 13 residues. CDR3 amino acids: CASRSHPLQPQHF. DNA for the CDR3: TGCGCCAGCAGGTCCCACCCGTTGCAGCCCCAGCATTTT.

This clone was seen once. The chain uses TRBV27 and TRBJ1-2, with 10 nucleotides matching TRBD1. The V segment lost 6 bases and the J segment 8 bases; nucleotides outside the gene matches: 6. CDR3 length: 13 amino acids. Germline loops: CDR1 MNHEY, CDR2 SMNVEV (reference sequence). This chain's CDR3 is CASSPGTGVGYTF. CDR3 DNA sequence: TGTGCCAGCAGCCCCGGGACAGGGGTCGGCTACACCTTC.

This clone was recorded a few times. Other DNA sequences from this sample encode an identical CDR3 as well. The V gene is TRBV29-1, the J gene TRBJ2-1, with TRBD2 as a possible D gene (6 bases). The germline gives CDR1 SQVTM, CDR2 ANQGSEA. The CDR3 spans 12 residues. V dropped 3 bases and J dropped 6 bases, with 9 bases sitting between them. The CDR3 loop reads CSVEGLLNEQFF. Written as DNA, the CDR3 is TGCAGCGTTGAGGGACTTCTCAATGAGCAGTTCTTC.

The sample holds a few counts of this clone. The chain joins TRBV27 to TRBJ2-7, with 9 bases that match TRBD2. V lost 5 bases and J lost 3; bases outside the gene matches: 8. The CDR3 is made up of 15 amino acids. Germline CDR1 and CDR2: MNHEY and SMNVEV (reference sequence). The CDR3 sequence: CASSAKPTSGYEQYF. In nucleotides, the CDR3 is TGTGCCAGCAGTGCCAAACCGACTAGCGGCTACGAGCAGTACTTC.

The V and J genes are TRBV5-6 and TRBJ2-6, with D possibly TRBD2 on 6 matching bases. Per germline, CDR1 SGHDT and CDR2 YYEEEE. Trimming removed 4 bases from V and 0 bases from J, with 14 bases in between. This CDR3 is built from 17 residues. This CDR3 is CASSGTGGVSGANVLTF. The CDR3 DNA reads TGTGCCAGCAGCGGGACTGGAGGAGTCTCTGGGGCCAACGTCCTGACTTTC.

V and J are TRBV28 and TRBJ2-7; D might be TRBD1 (5 bases). Per the germline V gene, CDR1 is MDHEN and CDR2 is SYDVKM. The CDR3 has 14 amino acids. Trimming took off 10 bases at V and 2 bases at J, with 18 bases between the two ends. CDR3 amino acids: CATYTDSQPYEQYF. Written as DNA, the CDR3 is TGTGCCACGTACACTGACAGCCAACCCTACGAGCAGTACTTC.

The chain links TRBV11-2 to TRBJ2-5, with TRBD2 matching 15 bases. CDR3 size: 17 residues. V lost 5 bases to trimming and J lost 6 bases; unmatched junction nucleotides: 10. Germline CDR1 and CDR2: SGHAT and FQNNGV. The CDR3 DNA follows: TGTGCCAGCAGCCCCCGGACTAGCGGGAGGGCCTCTAAGACCCAGTACTTC. It is translated as CASSPRTSGRASKTQYF. Together with reference TRBV11-2 and TRBJ2-5, the CDR3 gives the full variable domain: EAGVAQSPRYKIIEKRQSVAFWCNPISGHATLYWYQQILGQGPKLLIQFQNNGVVDDSQLPKDRFSAERLKGVDSTLKIQPAKLEDSAVYLCASSPRTSGRASKTQYFGPGTRLLVL.

The J gene is TRBJ2-7, the V gene TRBV7-8; the match to TRBD2 covers 10 bases. The CDR3 runs to 15 residues. The V segment lost 5 bases and the J segment 4 bases; nucleotides outside the gene matches: 8. Germline CDR1 and CDR2: SGHVS and FQNEAQ. The CDR3 sequence: CASSPPGLAQYEQYF. The CDR3 nucleotides read TGTGCCAGCAGCCCACCGGGACTAGCGCAGTACGAGCAGTACTTC. Full variable domain (outside the CDR3, taken from reference TRBV7-8 and TRBJ2-7): GAGVSQSPRYKVAKRGQDVALRCDPISGHVSLFWYQQALGQGPEFLTYFQNEAQLDKSGLPSDRFFAERPEGSVSTLKIQRTQQEDSAVYLCASSPPGLAQYEQYFGPGTRLTVT.

CDR3 region: CASSATGAANYGYTF. CDR3 DNA: TGTGCCAGCAGCGCTACAGGGGCGGCTAACTATGGCTACACCTTC. J is TRBJ1-2 and V is TRBV28; 7 bases are a match to TRBD1. Germline assignment: CDR1 MDHEN and CDR2 SYDVKM. The J segment lost 0 bases and the V segment lost 6 bases, leaving 7 bases of the junction unmatched. This CDR3 is 15 amino acids long.

The CDR3, as DNA: TGTGCCAGCAGGTCCGGGACTAGTCTCTACGAGCAGTACTTC. It is translated as CASRSGTSLYEQYF. This chain links TRBV5-5 with TRBJ2-7; 8 nucleotides agree with TRBD2. The CDR3 totals 14 residues. The J segment lost 3 bases and the V segment lost 5 bases, leaving 7 bases of the junction unmatched. Germline lookup yields CDR1 SGHKS and CDR2 YYEKEE (reference sequence).